Each of the 25 T cell receptor beta chains below was sequenced from the same sample in a study of blood T cell repertoires in COVID-19 (dated by TCRdb to the early 2020s). Library preparation was by the immunoSEQ multiplex PCR assay. This is the immuneACCESS table as TCRdb keeps it, with only in-frame sequences that have V and J called. A part of the clones is gone; compared with another copy, unresolved V genes explain less than half, and the rest is unexplained. This sample comprises 250,000 to 400,000 clones, around 87% of them detected only once. Less than 6% of the sample belongs to the ten largest clones. Sample: PBMCs or T cells enriched from blood (not recorded which). The origin of the receptors is a woman in her twenties or thirties who had recovered from COVID-19.

A few counts support this clone. This chain links TRBV28 with TRBJ1-5; 9 bases align to TRBD1. With V trimmed by 5 bases and J by 2 bases, 4 bases remained unmatched. CDR3 length: 15 amino acids. The V gene's germline CDR1 is MDHEN and CDR2 SYDVKM. CDR3 DNA: TGTGCCAGCAGTCACAGGGGGCTTGGCAATCAGCCCCAGCATTTT. Its translation: CASSHRGLGNQPQHF.

The gene calls are TRBV4-2 and TRBJ2-7; D might be TRBD2 (7 bases). Trimming pared 0 bases from V and 2 bases from J, leaving 8 bases between. The CDR3 spans 14 residues. CDR1 LGHNA and CDR2 YNFKEQ come from the germline V gene. CDR3 residues: CASSQEGGAYEQYF. In nucleotides, the CDR3 is TGTGCCAGCAGCCAAGAAGGGGGGGCCTACGAGCAGTACTTC.

The DNA for the CDR3 is TGTGCCAGCAGGGAATACTCCTACGAGCAGTACTTC. The encoded protein is CASREYSYEQYF. The chain is built from TRBV2 and TRBJ2-7, with D uncertain. Trimming stripped 6 bases from V and 0 bases from J, with 6 bases between. The germline CDR1 and CDR2 sequences are SNHLY and FYNNEI. The CDR3 spans 12 residues.

V usage is TRBV24-1 and J usage is TRBJ2-7; perhaps TRBD1 as D (6 bases). Trimming pared 1 base from V and 4 bases from J, leaving 10 bases between. Germline V lookup: CDR1 KGHDR, CDR2 SFDVKD. This CDR3 region has 14 residues. In nucleotides, the CDR3 is TGTGCCACCAGTGATTTCTTAACAGGGTACGAGCAGTACTTC. It specifies CATSDFLTGYEQYF.

This clone has only one observation. The chain couples TRBV6-2 or TRBV6-3 to TRBJ1-3; D call uncertain. This CDR3 has 16 amino acids. Trimming removed 2 bases at V and 2 bases at J, with 13 bases between. Germline CDR1 and CDR2: MNHEY and SVGEGT. The CDR3 bases are TGTGCCAGCAGTTACGGAGGGTTTTACCCTGGAAACACCATATATTTT. The encoded protein is CASSYGGFYPGNTIYF.

The chain couples TRBV7-8 to TRBJ2-3; D not certain. The CDR3 totals 13 residues. The V end was cut by 1 base, the J end by 4 bases, with 6 bases between. CDR1 is SGHVS and CDR2 is FQNEAQ in the germline V gene. In nucleotides, the CDR3 is TGTGCCAGCAGCTTAGGCAGGTCAGATACGCAGTATTTT. This sequence encodes CASSLGRSDTQYF.

This clone has more than one count but fewer than ten. The chain combines TRBV19 with TRBJ2-7; D remains ambiguous. The CDR3 runs 15 residues. The germline V gene has CDR1 LNHDA and CDR2 SQIVND (reference sequence). Trimming removed 3 bases from V and 1 base from J, with 13 bases in between. Written as DNA, the CDR3 is TGTGCCAGTAGTATCGGAGTTTCCCATTCCTACGAGCAGTACTTC. The encoded protein is CASSIGVSHSYEQYF.

This clone was found a few times. The chain has TRBV5-1 and TRBJ2-2, with 10 nucleotides matching TRBD2. Germline CDR1 is SGHRS and CDR2 is YFSETQ. The CDR3 loop spans 15 amino acids. V was pared by 1 base and J by 3 bases, with 0 bases of the junction left unmatched. The CDR3 DNA reads TGCGCCAGCAGCTTGCTAGCGGGGGACACCGGGGAGCTGTTTTTT. Its translation: CASSLLAGDTGELFF.

The chain is built from TRBV18 and TRBJ1-1, with 7 bases matching TRBD1. Trimming cost V 3 bases and J 0 bases; bases outside gene matches: 1. Germline CDR1 reads KGHSH; CDR2 reads LQKENI. The CDR3 totals 14 residues. The CDR3, as DNA: TGTGCCAGCTCACCGGGACAGTTGAACACTGAAGCTTTCTTT. It encodes CASSPGQLNTEAFF.

This chain links TRBV15 with TRBJ2-1; D is possibly TRBD1 (5 bases). Germline V CDR1 and CDR2: LNHNV, YYDKDF (reference sequence). The CDR3 has 14 residues. Between the trimmed V and J ends, which lost 1 base and 7 bases, there was a span of 11 bases. The DNA for the CDR3 is TGTGCCACCAGCAGAGTAGGGGCTGGAAATGAGCAGTTCTTC. It yields the protein CATSRVGAGNEQFF.

V is TRBV2 and J is TRBJ1-4; TRBD1 matches at 7 bases. There are 14 residues in the CDR3. CDR1 is SNHLY and CDR2 is FYNNEI in the germline V gene. V lost 3 bases to trimming and J lost 8 bases; unmatched junction nucleotides: 6. CDR3 sequence (DNA): TGTGCCAGCAGTGATATCCAAGGGGGCGAAAAACTGTTTTTT. It yields the protein CASSDIQGGEKLFF. Drawing the rest from reference TRBV2 and TRBJ1-4, the complete variable domain is EPEVTQTPSHQVTQMGQEVILRCVPISNHLYFYWYRQILGQKVEFLVSFYNNEISEKSEIFDDQFSVERPDGSNFTLKIRSTKLEDSAMYFCASSDIQGGEKLFFGSGTQLSVL.

A single count supports this clone. V usage is TRBV2 and J usage is TRBJ1-1, with 10 nucleotides matching TRBD1. Trimming removed 6 bases from V and 4 bases from J; junction bases left unmatched: 5. CDR3 length: 14 residues. Germline loops: CDR1 SNHLY, CDR2 FYNNEI. In DNA, the CDR3 is TGTGCCAGCAGCGACAGGGGGCGCCGCACTGAAGCTTTCTTT. Amino acids: CASSDRGRRTEAFF.

J is TRBJ1-5 and V is TRBV6-1; D perhaps matches TRBD1 (6 bases). Between the trimmed V and J ends, which lost 1 base and 5 bases, there was a span of 12 bases. The CDR3 spans 15 residues. The V gene's germline CDR1 is MNHNS and CDR2 SASEGT. The DNA of the CDR3 is TGTGCCAGCAGTGAAGAAGAGGGGGGGTATCAGCCCCAGCATTTT. Its protein is CASSEEEGGYQPQHF.

This chain links TRBV9 with TRBJ2-1, with 8 positions matching TRBD2. The CDR3 loop spans 13 amino acids. The V segment lost 4 bases and the J segment 8 bases; nucleotides outside the gene matches: 5. Germline V gene sequence: CDR1 SGDLS, CDR2 YYNGEE. This chain's CDR3 is CASSKAGADEQFF. The DNA of the CDR3 is TGTGCCAGCAGCAAAGCGGGGGCCGATGAGCAGTTCTTC. Full variable domain (remainder filled in from reference TRBV9 and TRBJ2-1): DSGVTQTPKHLITATGQRVTLRCSPRSGDLSVYWYQQSLDQGLQFLIQYYNGEERAKGNILERFSAQQFPDLHSELNLSSLELGDSALYFCASSKAGADEQFFGPGTRLTVL.

This clone was seen a single time. The chain couples TRBV28 to TRBJ1-5; 7 bases agree with TRBD1. J gave up 3 bases and V 5 bases, and 4 bases lay outside the gene matches. From germline, CDR1 is MDHEN and CDR2 SYDVKM. The CDR3 totals 14 residues. Here the CDR3 reads CASSLDRINQPQHF. The CDR3 coding sequence is TGTGCCAGCAGTCTGGACAGGATCAATCAGCCCCAGCATTTT.

The rearrangement uses TRBV6-2 or TRBV6-3 and TRBJ1-2, with 7 bases identical to TRBD1. Germline lookup yields CDR1 MNHEY and CDR2 SVGEGT. V was pared by 5 bases and J by 1 base, with 4 bases of the junction left unmatched. The CDR3 totals 14 residues. The CDR3 coding sequence is TGTGCCAGCAGTCGACAGGGCGTTAACTATGGCTACACCTTC. Its translation: CASSRQGVNYGYTF.

The V gene is TRBV5-5, the J gene TRBJ2-1, with TRBD2 as a possible D gene (5 bases). The CDR3 contains 15 residues. CDR1 is SGHKS and CDR2 is YYEKEE in the germline V gene (reference sequence). The V and J ends lost 4 bases and 4 bases respectively, with 15 bases between them. The chain's CDR3 is CASSRVDFRYNEQFF. DNA of the CDR3: TGTGCCAGCAGCCGAGTGGACTTCCGATACAATGAGCAGTTCTTC.

This clone showed up just once. The rearrangement joins TRBV9 to TRBJ2-1, with 9 bases that match TRBD2. CDR3 size: 17 residues. The germline V gene has CDR1 SGDLS and CDR2 YYNGEE. The V and J ends lost 2 bases and 1 base, in that order; junction bases with no gene match: 7. The CDR3 sequence is CASSVGTTSGSYNEQFF. The CDR3 nucleotides read TGTGCCAGCAGCGTGGGCACGACTAGCGGTTCCTACAATGAGCAGTTCTTC.

The V call is TRBV7-9, the J call TRBJ2-7, with D maybe TRBD2 (5 bases). This CDR3 has 12 amino acids. V gave up 11 bases and J gave up 1 base, with 12 bases separating them. Looked up from germline, CDR1 is SEHNR and CDR2 is FQNEAQ (reference sequence). CDR3 residues: CASGLESYEQYF. The DNA of the CDR3 is TGTGCCTCCGGACTGGAGTCCTACGAGCAGTACTTC.

V usage is TRBV5-4 and J usage is TRBJ1-4, with D possibly matching TRBD1 (6 bases). Germline V lookup: CDR1 SGHNT, CDR2 YYREEE (reference sequence). The CDR3 totals 15 residues. The V and J ends lost 1 base and 8 bases respectively, with 15 bases between them. CDR3 in amino acids: CASSLRQGSLEKLFF. The CDR3 DNA sequence: TGTGCCAGCAGCTTGCGTCAGGGGTCTCTGGAAAAACTGTTTTTT.

The gene calls are TRBV28 and TRBJ1-5; weak D call: TRBD1 (5 bases). Looked up from germline, CDR1 is MDHEN and CDR2 is SYDVKM. CDR3 length: 14 residues. The V and J ends lost 3 bases and 4 bases respectively, with 10 bases between them. The CDR3 protein is CASSFTGENQPQHF. DNA of the CDR3: TGTGCCAGCAGTTTTACAGGAGAGAATCAGCCCCAGCATTTT.

The chain links TRBV29-1 to TRBJ1-2; D is unclear. The CDR3 sequence is 11 residues long. In germline, CDR1 is SQVTM, CDR2 ANQGSEA. V lost 2 bases, J lost 8 bases, and 9 bases lay in between. CDR3 residues: CSVERGGGYTF. CDR3 DNA: TGCAGCGTTGAACGAGGCGGGGGCTACACCTTC. Full variable domain (rest looked up from reference TRBV29-1 and TRBJ1-2): SAVISQKPSRDICQRGTSLTIQCQVDSQVTMMFWYRQQPGQSLTLIATANQGSEATYESGFVIDKFPISRPNLTFSTLTVSNMSPEDSSIYLCSVERGGGYTFGSGTRLTVV.

The CDR3 bases are TGTGCCAGCAGTTACCGGGGGTCTAATTCACCCCTCCACTTT. Its translation is CASSYRGSNSPLHF. This rearrangement joins TRBV6-5 to TRBJ1-6; TRBD1 might be the D (5 bases). Deletions cut 2 bases from V and 6 bases from J, with 8 bases between. Germline V CDR1 and CDR2: MNHEY, SVGAGI. The CDR3 is made up of 14 amino acids.

J is TRBJ2-1 and V is TRBV3-1 (or the pseudogene TRBV3-2); D is uncertain. From germline, CDR1 is LGHDT and CDR2 YNNKEL (reference sequence). The CDR3 runs to 13 residues. V lost 2 bases and J lost 5, with 7 bases in between. The CDR3 DNA sequence: TGTGCCAGCAGCCAACGTTTCCACAATGAGCAGTTCTTC. Translation: CASSQRFHNEQFF.

The gene calls are TRBV14 and TRBJ2-1, with D possibly being TRBD2 (6 bases). The V gene lost 4 bases and the J gene lost 0 bases, with 10 bases spanning the gap. The V gene's germline CDR1 is SGHDN and CDR2 FVKESK. The CDR3 extends over 15 amino acids. The CDR3 DNA reads TGTGCCAGCAGCCCACCCGGGAGCTCCTACAATGAGCAGTTCTTC. It translates to CASSPPGSSYNEQFF.